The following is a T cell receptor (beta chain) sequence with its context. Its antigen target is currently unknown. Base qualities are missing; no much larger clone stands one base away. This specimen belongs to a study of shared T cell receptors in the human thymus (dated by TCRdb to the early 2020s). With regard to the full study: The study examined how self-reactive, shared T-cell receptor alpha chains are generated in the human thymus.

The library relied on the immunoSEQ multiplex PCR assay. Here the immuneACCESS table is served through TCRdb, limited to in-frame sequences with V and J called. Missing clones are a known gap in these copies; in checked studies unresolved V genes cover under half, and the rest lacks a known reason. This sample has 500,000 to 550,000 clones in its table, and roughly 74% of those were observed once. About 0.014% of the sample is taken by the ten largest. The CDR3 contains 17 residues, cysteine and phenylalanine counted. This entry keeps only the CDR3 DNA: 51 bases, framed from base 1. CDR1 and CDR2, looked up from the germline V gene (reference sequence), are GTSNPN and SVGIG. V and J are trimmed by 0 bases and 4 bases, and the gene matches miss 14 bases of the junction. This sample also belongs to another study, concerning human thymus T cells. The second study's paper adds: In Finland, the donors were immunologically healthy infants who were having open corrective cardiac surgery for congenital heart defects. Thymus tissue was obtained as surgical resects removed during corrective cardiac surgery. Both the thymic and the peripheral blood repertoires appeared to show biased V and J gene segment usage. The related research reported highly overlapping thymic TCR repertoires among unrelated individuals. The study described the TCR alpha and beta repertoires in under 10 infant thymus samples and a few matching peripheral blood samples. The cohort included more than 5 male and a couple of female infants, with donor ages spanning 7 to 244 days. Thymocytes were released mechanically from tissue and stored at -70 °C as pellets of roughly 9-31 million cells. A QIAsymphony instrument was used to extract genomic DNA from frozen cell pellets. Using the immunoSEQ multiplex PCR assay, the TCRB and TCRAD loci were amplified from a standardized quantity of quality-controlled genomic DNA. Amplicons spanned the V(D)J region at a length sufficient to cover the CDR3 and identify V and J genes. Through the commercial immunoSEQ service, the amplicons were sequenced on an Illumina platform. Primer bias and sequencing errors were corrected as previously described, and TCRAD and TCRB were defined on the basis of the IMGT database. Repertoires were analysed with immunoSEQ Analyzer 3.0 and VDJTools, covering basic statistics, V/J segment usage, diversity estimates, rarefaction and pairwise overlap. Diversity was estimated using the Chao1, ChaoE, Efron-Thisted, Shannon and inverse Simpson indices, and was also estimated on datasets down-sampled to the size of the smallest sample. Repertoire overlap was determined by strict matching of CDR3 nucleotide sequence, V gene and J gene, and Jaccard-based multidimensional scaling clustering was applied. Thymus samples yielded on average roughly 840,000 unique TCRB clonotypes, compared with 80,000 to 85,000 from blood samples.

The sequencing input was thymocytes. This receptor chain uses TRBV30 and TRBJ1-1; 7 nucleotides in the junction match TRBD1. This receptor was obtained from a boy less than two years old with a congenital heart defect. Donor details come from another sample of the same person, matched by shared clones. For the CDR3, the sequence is CAWSVYAGGNGSTEAFF. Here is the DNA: TGTGCCTGGAGTGTATACGCAGGGGGAAATGGTAGCACTGAAGCTTTCTTT.